The T cell receptor beta chain described here comes from a study of blood T cell repertoires in COVID-19. For the study at large: The study drew acute and convalescent COVID-19 samples from the United States, Italy and Spain.

Germline V gives CDR1 SQVTM, CDR2 ANQGSEA. V lost 7 bases, J lost 0 bases, and 1 base stayed unmatched. The length of the CDR3 is 13 residues. In the study's own analysis: Reference gene primer amplification yielded estimated nucleated cell counts. Generated by immunoSEQ multiplex PCR, the TCRdb table keeps only in-frame clones and is missing some. Clone size and the V and J calls come from that table; the DNA yielded D and trimming. The profile covers hundreds of thousands of clones, with more than 70% appearing a single time and 8.2% taken by the ten largest. Material for sequencing was peripheral blood. The rearrangement joins TRBV29-1 to TRBJ2-3; 10 positions agree with TRBD1. This TCR derives from a woman aged 45-60 years with acute or convalescent COVID-19. The CDR3 DNA reads TGCAGCGGGACAGGGGGTAGCACAGATACGCAGTATTTT. Amino acids: CSGTGGSTDTQYF.